This TCR beta chain was captured in a study of blood T cell repertoires in COVID-19. Study at large: Sample material is recorded as cDNA or gDNA derived from T cells, B-cell-depleted T cells, or PBMCs.

Generated by immunoSEQ multiplex PCR, the TCRdb table keeps only in-frame clones and is missing some. The data hold roughly 190,000 clones, with around 83% observed a single time. This clonotype originated in a woman in her 40s with acute or convalescent COVID-19. Sample: peripheral blood.

DNA of the CDR3: TGTGCCAGCAGCCCAATCCAGGGGGACGGAAACACCATATATTTT. Encoded protein: CASSPIQGDGNTIYF. V gene TRBV3-1 (or the pseudogene TRBV3-2) combines with J gene TRBJ1-3; TRBD1 matches at 7 bases. The junction had 7 bases not matched to a gene; V was cut back by 4 bases and J by 4 bases. The V gene's germline CDR1 is LGHDT and CDR2 YNNKEL (reference sequence). The CDR3 covers 15 residues.